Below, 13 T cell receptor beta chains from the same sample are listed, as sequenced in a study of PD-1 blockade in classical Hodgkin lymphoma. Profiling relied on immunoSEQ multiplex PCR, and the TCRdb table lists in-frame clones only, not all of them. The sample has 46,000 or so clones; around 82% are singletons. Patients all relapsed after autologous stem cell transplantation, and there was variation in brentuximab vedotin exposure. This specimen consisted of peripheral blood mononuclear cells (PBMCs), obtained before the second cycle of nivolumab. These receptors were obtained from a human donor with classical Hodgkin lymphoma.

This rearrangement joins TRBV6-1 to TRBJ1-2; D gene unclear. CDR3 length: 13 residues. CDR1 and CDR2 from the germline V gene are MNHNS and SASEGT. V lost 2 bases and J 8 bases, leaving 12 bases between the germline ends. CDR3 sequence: CASSETGLVGYTF. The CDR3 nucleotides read TGTGCCAGCAGTGAAACGGGGTTAGTGGGCTACACCTTC.

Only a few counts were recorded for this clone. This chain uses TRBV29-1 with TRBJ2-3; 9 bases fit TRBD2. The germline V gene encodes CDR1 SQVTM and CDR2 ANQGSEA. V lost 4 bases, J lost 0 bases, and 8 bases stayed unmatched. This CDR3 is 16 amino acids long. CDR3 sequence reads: CSVGGGRASSTDTQYF. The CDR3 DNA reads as TGCAGCGTTGGAGGCGGGAGGGCTTCTAGCACAGATACGCAGTATTTT.

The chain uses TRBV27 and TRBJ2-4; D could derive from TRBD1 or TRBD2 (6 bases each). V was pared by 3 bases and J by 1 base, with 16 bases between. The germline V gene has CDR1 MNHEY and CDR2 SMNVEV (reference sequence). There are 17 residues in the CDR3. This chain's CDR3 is CASSLSFGGGAKNIQYF. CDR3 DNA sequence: TGTGCCAGCAGTTTGAGTTTCGGAGGGGGGGCCAAAAACATTCAGTACTTC.

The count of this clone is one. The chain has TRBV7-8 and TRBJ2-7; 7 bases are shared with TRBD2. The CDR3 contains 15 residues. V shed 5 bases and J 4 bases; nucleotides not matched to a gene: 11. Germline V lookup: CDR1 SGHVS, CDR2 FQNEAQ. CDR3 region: CASSPRAGVGYEQYF. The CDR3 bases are TGTGCCAGCAGCCCCAGGGCGGGAGTGGGATACGAGCAGTACTTC.

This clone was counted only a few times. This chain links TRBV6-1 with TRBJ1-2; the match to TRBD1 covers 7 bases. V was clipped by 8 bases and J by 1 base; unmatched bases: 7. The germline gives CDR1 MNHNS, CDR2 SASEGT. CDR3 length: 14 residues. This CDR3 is CASQGQPLNYGYTF. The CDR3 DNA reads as TGTGCCAGCCAGGGACAGCCACTTAACTATGGCTACACCTTC.

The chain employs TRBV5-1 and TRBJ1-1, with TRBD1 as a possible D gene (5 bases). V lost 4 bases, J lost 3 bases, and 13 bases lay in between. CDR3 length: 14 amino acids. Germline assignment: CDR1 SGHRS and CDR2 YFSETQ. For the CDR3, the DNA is TGCGCCAGCAGCGTAACAGGTGACGACACTGAAGCTTTCTTT. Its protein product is CASSVTGDDTEAFF.

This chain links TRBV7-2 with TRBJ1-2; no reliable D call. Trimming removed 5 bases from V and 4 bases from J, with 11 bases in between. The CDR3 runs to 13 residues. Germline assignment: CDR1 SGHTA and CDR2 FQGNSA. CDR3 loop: CASSPGEGYGYTF. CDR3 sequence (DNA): TGTGCCAGCAGCCCCGGGGAGGGCTATGGCTACACCTTC.

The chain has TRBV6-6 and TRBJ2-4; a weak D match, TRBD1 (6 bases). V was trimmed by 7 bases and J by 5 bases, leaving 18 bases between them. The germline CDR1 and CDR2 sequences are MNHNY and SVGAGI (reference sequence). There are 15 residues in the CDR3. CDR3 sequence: CASKIGAGQQNIQYF. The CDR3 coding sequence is TGTGCCAGCAAAATAGGGGCAGGACAGCAAAACATTCAGTACTTC.

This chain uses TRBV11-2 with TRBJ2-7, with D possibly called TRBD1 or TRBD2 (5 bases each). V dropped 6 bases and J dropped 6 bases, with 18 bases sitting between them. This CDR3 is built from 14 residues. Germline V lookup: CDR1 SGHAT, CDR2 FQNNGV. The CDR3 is CASRHGTPSIEQYF. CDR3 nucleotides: TGTGCCAGCAGACACGGGACCCCCTCTATCGAGCAGTACTTC.

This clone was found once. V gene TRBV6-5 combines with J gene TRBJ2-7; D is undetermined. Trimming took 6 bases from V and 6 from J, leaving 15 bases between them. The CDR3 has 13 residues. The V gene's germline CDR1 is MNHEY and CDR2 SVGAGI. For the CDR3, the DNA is TGTGCCAGCAGGACCACCAAGGGCGGCGAGCAGTACTTC. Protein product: CASRTTKGGEQYF.

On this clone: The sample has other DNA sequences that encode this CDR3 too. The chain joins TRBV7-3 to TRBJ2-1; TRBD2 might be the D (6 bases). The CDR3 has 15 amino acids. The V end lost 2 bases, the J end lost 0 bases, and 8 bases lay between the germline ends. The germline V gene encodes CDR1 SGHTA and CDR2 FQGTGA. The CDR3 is CASSLAGSSYNEQFF. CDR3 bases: TGTGCCAGCAGCTTAGCGGGGTCCTCCTACAATGAGCAGTTCTTC.

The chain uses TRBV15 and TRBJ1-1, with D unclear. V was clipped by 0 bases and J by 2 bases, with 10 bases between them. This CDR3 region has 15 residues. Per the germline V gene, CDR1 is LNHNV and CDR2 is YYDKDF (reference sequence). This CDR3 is CATSRDPGPNTEAFF. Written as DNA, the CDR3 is TGTGCCACCAGCAGAGACCCAGGACCAAACACTGAAGCTTTCTTT.

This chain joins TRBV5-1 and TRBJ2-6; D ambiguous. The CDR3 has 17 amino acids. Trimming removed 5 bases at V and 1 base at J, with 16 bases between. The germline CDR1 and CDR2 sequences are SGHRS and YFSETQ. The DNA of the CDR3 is TGCGCCAGCAGAAGGTCGGAAATGCAATCTGGGGCCAACGTCCTGACTTTC. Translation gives CASRRSEMQSGANVLTF.